This T cell receptor beta chain was sequenced in a study of T cell clones after liver transplantation. Turning to the study itself: A pre-transplant mixed lymphocyte reaction with TCRbeta sequencing defined graft-donor-reactive clones followed in post-transplant blood. Findings of the study overall: Post-transplant, graft-donor-reactive CD4 TCRbeta sequences in blood dropped significantly in most of the 8 subjects.

Trimming took off 2 bases at V and 6 bases at J, with 24 bases between the two ends. This CDR3 is 17 amino acids long. Germline assignment: CDR1 SQVTM and CDR2 ANQGSEA. Produced via immunoSEQ multiplex PCR; TCRdb's table is partial and in-frame only. The repertoire holds roughly 80,000 clones, with approximately 82% as singletons. With respect to this clone: Its antigen is undetermined.

Unstimulated PBMCs were sorted into CD3+CD4+ and CD3+CD8+ populations. The sequencing here drew on CD4+ T cells from blood, taken at the 22-month timepoint. The receptor was isolated from a human patient who received a liver transplant. The T cells may partly be graft donor cells. The chain recombines TRBV29-1 with TRBJ2-3; maybe TRBD2 (7 bases). This chain's CDR3 is CSVEREMAGARADTQYF. The CDR3 region has the DNA TGCAGCGTTGAAAGGGAGATGGCGGGGGCCCGGGCGGATACGCAGTATTTT.